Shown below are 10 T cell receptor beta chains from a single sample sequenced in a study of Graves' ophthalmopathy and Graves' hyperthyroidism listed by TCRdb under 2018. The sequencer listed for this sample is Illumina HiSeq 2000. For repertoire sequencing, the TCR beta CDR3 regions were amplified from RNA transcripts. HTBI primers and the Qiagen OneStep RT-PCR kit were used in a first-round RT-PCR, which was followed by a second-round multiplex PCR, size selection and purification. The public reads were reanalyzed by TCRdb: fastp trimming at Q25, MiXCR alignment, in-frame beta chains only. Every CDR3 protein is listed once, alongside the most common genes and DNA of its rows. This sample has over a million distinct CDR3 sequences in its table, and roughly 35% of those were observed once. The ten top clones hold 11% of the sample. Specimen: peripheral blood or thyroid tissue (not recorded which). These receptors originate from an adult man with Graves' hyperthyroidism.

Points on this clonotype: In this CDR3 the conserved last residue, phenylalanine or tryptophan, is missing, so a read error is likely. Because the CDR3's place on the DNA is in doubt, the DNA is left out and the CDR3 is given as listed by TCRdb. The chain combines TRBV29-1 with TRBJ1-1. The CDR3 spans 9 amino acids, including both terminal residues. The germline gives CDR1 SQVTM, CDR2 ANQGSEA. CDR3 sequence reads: CSVRGRLTY.

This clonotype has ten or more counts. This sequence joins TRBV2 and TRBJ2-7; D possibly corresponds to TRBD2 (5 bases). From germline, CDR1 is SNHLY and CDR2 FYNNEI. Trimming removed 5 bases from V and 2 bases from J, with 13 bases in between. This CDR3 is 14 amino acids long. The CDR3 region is CASSPPGIAYEQYF. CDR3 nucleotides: TGTGCCAGCAGTCCCCCGGGAATCGCCTACGAGCAGTACTTC.

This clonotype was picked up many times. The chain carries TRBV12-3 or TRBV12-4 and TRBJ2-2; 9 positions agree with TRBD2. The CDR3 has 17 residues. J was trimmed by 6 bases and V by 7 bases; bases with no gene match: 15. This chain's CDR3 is CASTLGLAIGDAGELFF. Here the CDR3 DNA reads TGTGCCAGCACCCTAGGACTAGCGATCGGGGACGCCGGGGAGCTGTTTTTT.

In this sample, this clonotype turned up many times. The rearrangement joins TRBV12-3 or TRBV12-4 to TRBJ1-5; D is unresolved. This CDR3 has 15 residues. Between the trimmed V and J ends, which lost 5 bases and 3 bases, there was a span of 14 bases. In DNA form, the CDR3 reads TGTGCCAGCAGTCCCCTAGCGGGCGTCAATCAGCCCCAGCATTTT. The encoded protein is CASSPLAGVNQPQHF.

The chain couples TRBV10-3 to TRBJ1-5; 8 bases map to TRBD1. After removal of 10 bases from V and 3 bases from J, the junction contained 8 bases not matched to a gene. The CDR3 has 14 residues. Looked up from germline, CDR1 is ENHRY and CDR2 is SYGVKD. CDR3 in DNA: TGTGCCACCTCGGGACAGGTTTCCAATCAGCCCCAGCATTTT. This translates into CATSGQVSNQPQHF.

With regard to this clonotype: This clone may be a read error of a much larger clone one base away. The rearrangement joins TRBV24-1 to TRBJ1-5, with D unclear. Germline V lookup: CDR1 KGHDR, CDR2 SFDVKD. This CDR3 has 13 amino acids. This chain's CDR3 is CATSDYGNQSQHF. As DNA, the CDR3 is TGTGCCACCAGTGATTACGGGAATCAGTCCCAGCATTTT.

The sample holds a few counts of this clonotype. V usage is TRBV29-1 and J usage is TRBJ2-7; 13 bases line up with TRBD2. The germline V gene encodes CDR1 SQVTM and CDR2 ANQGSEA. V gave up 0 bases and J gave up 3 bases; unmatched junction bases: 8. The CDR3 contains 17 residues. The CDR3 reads CSVEDFPGTSGNYEQYF. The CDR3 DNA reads TGCAGCGTTGAAGATTTCCCCGGGACTAGCGGGAACTACGAGCAGTACTTC.

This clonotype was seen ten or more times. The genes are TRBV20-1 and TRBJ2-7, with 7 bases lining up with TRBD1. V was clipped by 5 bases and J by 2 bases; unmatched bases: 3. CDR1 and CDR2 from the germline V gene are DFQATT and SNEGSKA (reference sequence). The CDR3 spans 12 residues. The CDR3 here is CSASGTAYEQYF. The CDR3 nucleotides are TGCAGTGCTTCCGGGACAGCCTACGAGCAGTACTTC.

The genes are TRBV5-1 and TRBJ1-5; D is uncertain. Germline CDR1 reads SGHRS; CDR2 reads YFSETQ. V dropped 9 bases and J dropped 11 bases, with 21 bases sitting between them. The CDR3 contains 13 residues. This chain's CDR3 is CATKAFGQETQHF. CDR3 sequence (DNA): TGCGCCACCAAAGCCTTTGGGCAAGAGACCCAGCATTTT.

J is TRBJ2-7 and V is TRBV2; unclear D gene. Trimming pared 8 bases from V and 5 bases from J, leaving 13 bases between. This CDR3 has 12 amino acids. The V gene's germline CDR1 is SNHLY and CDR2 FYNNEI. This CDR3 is CASSLGKDEQYF. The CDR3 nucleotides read TGTGCCAGCTCACTCGGAAAGGACGAGCAGTACTTC.